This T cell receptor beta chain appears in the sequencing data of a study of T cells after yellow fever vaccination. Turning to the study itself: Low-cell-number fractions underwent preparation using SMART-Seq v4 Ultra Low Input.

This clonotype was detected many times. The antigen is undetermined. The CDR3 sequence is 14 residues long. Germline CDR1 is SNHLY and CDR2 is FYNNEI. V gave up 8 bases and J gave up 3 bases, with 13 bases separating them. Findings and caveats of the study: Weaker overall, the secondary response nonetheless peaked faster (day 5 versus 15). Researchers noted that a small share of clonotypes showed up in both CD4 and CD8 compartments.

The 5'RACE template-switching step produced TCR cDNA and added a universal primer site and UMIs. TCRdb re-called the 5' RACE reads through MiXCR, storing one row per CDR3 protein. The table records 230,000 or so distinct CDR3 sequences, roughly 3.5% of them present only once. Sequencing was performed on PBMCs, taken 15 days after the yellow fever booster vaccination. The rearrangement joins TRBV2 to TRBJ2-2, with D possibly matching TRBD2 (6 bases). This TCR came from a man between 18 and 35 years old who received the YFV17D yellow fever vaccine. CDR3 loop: CASCRDWDTGELFF. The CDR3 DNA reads TGTGCCAGCTGCAGGGACTGGGACACCGGGGAGCTGTTTTTT.